These 30 T cell receptor beta chains share one sample of origin, sequenced in a study of regulatory T cells in long-lasting Graves disease (dated by TCRdb to about 2021). Libraries were prepared through multiplex PCR. The instrument was an Illumina HiSeq 4000. TCR beta libraries were built with iRepertoire HTBI primers and Arm-PCR amplification of CDR3 regions. In TCRdb, the public reads were trimmed at Q25 with fastp and aligned with MiXCR, with productive beta chains retained. Entries are consolidated by CDR3 protein sequence, retaining the most common genes and DNA. The sample profile shows more than 450,000 distinct CDR3 sequences; around 15% of them were found once. The top ten clones comprise roughly an eighth of the sample. What the time point label conveys for this sample: newly diagnosed GD, antithyroid drugs for less than 3 months. RNA was extracted from PBMCs in TRIzol for both TCR sequencing and RNA sequencing.

The same specimen was also included in a second study, on T cells in Graves' hyperthyroidism and ophthalmopathy.

The sequencing here drew on peripheral blood mononuclear cells (PBMCs), taken at new diagnosis, from a patient treated with antithyroid drugs. These receptors all come from a middle-aged man with Graves disease. Donor details come from another sample of the same person, matched by shared clones.

The rearrangement links TRBV4-1 to TRBJ2-1; D remains unclear. This CDR3 contains 13 residues. CDR1 is MGHRA, CDR2 YSYEKL, per germline. The V end lost 0 bases, the J end lost 2 bases, and 2 bases lay between the germline ends. The CDR3, as DNA: TGCGCCAGCAGCCAAGACGCCTACAATGAGCAGTTCTTC. This sequence encodes CASSQDAYNEQFF.

V usage is TRBV7-9 and J usage is TRBJ2-1; tentatively, D is TRBD1 or TRBD2 (5 bases each). Per germline, CDR1 SEHNR and CDR2 FQNEAQ (reference sequence). Trimming shortened V by 5 bases and J by 9 bases, and 11 bases separated the two germline ends. CDR3 length: 12 residues. As DNA, the CDR3 is TGTGCCAGCAGCACCCGGGACGCTGAGCAGTTCTTC. The encoded protein is CASSTRDAEQFF.

The chain couples TRBV29-1 to TRBJ2-1; perhaps D is TRBD1 or TRBD2 (5 bases each). The V gene's germline CDR1 is SQVTM and CDR2 ANQGSEA. Trimming removed 7 bases from V and 0 bases from J, with 16 bases in between. The CDR3 is 15 residues long. For the CDR3, the DNA is TGCAGCGCTACCTTTGGGGGAAACTCCTACAATGAGCAGTTCTTC. Protein sequence: CSATFGGNSYNEQFF.

This chain uses TRBV20-1 with TRBJ1-5; the match to TRBD1 covers 7 bases. V trimming: 3 bases; J trimming: 8 bases; junction bases outside the gene matches: 16. This CDR3 comprises 16 residues. Looked up from germline, CDR1 is DFQATT and CDR2 is SNEGSKA (reference sequence). This chain's CDR3 is CSASGRGGGLKEPQHF. The CDR3 nucleotides are TGCAGTGCTAGCGGCAGGGGGGGCGGGTTAAAGGAGCCCCAGCATTTT.

This clonotype was counted at least ten times. V and J are TRBV20-1 and TRBJ2-1, with 13 bases matching TRBD2. The CDR3 extends over 14 amino acids. Germline V CDR1 and CDR2: DFQATT, SNEGSKA (reference sequence). V lost 4 bases and J lost 6; bases outside the gene matches: 3. The CDR3 loop reads CSATGTSGANEQFF. In DNA, the CDR3 is TGCAGTGCTACCGGGACTAGCGGGGCCAATGAGCAGTTCTTC.

V usage is TRBV14 and J usage is TRBJ2-7; no clear D gene. Germline V gene lookup returns CDR1 SGHDN and CDR2 FVKESK. V was shortened by 0 bases and J by 3 bases, with 6 bases between the two germline ends. This CDR3 spans 13 amino acids. The CDR3 sequence is CASSQDRNYEQYF. In nucleotides, the CDR3 is TGTGCCAGCAGCCAAGACAGAAACTACGAGCAGTACTTC. Full variable domain (outside the CDR3, taken from reference TRBV14 and TRBJ2-7): EAGVTQFPSHSVIEKGQTVTLRCDPISGHDNLYWYRRVMGKEIKFLLHFVKESKQDESGMPNNRFLAERTGGTYSTLKVQPAELEDSGVYFCASSQDRNYEQYFGPGTRLTVT.

The rearrangement joins TRBV3-1 to TRBJ2-1; maybe TRBD2 (5 bases). The germline V gene has CDR1 LGHDT and CDR2 YNNKEL (reference sequence). The CDR3 loop spans 17 amino acids. Trimming shortened V by 1 base and J by 2 bases, and 15 bases separated the two germline ends. This CDR3 reads CASSQVSLADTYNEQFF. The CDR3 nucleotides are TGTGCCAGCAGCCAAGTGTCCCTAGCCGATACCTACAATGAGCAGTTCTTC.

This clonotype has more than one count but fewer than ten. V gene TRBV28 combines with J gene TRBJ2-7; D is undetermined. The CDR3 runs to 11 residues. Germline-derived CDR1 and CDR2 are MDHEN and SYDVKM. Deletions cut 6 bases from V and 10 bases from J, with 13 bases between. The CDR3 sequence: CASSRPRIQYF. The CDR3 nucleotides are TGTGCCAGCAGCCGGCCTAGAATCCAGTACTTC.

This clonotype occurred many times. The rearrangement uses TRBV28 and TRBJ1-6; D is unclear. The CDR3 consists of 11 residues. CDR1 and CDR2 from the germline V gene are MDHEN and SYDVKM. The ends were cut back, 2 bases at V and 9 bases at J, with 2 bases in the middle. CDR3 DNA: TGTGCCAGCAGTTTAGGTTCACCCCTCCACTTT. Translation gives CASSLGSPLHF.

This clonotype showed up many times. The chain recombines TRBV11-2 with TRBJ2-3; D not resolved. The CDR3 spans 14 residues. Trimming shortened V by 3 bases and J by 6 bases, and 13 bases separated the two germline ends. The V gene's germline CDR1 is SGHAT and CDR2 FQNNGV. The CDR3 nucleotides are TGTGCCAGCAGCTTCCTTTCTTACGGTGATACGCAGTATTTT. As protein: CASSFLSYGDTQYF.

There are a few counts of this clonotype. V usage is TRBV6-1 and J usage is TRBJ1-2; TRBD1 matches 8 bases. With V trimmed by 5 bases and J by 2 bases, 13 bases remained unmatched. The CDR3 contains 17 residues. Germline-derived CDR1 and CDR2 are MNHNS and SASEGT. The CDR3 protein is CASSRQTGASSNYGYTF. CDR3 DNA sequence: TGTGCCAGCAGTAGACAGACAGGGGCCAGTTCCAACTATGGCTACACCTTC.

The V and J genes are TRBV5-1 and TRBJ2-2; the D is unclear. Germline assignment: CDR1 SGHRS and CDR2 YFSETQ. The CDR3 consists of 13 residues. Between the trimmed V and J ends, which lost 1 base and 7 bases, there was a span of 8 bases. CDR3 sequence (DNA): TGCGCCAGCAGCTTGAGGTGGGTCGGGGAGCTGTTTTTT. Encoded protein: CASSLRWVGELFF.

This clonotype turned up a few times. This chain links TRBV9 with TRBJ1-3; no clear D gene. CDR1 is SGDLS, CDR2 YYNGEE, per germline. The CDR3 runs to 15 residues. Trimming stripped 0 bases from V and 3 bases from J, with 10 bases between. The CDR3 nucleotides read TGTGCCAGCAGCGTAGAGTCCGGGTTTGGAAACACCATATATTTT. It codes for CASSVESGFGNTIYF.

Note on this clonotype: Given a much more abundant clone one base away, this may be a read error. This chain links TRBV12-3 or TRBV12-4 with TRBJ2-3; possibly TRBD1 or TRBD2 for D (6 bases each). The CDR3 is made up of 17 amino acids. CDR3 sequence reads: CASSFSRWRDKAETRYF. CDR3 coding DNA: TGTGCCAGCAGTTTTTCTCGGTGGAGGGACAAAGCGGAGACCCGGTACTTC.

There are many counts of this clonotype. The chain combines TRBV6-1 with TRBJ2-2; D might be TRBD2 (6 bases). Germline values: CDR1 MNHNS, CDR2 SASEGT. The CDR3 extends over 15 amino acids. Trimming took 11 bases from V and 3 from J, leaving 19 bases between them. The CDR3 nucleotides are TGTGCCTTCAAGACGGGACTCGGGGACACCGGGGAGCTGTTTTTT. The encoded protein is CAFKTGLGDTGELFF.

A single count supports this clonotype. The chain couples TRBV14 to TRBJ1-2; 7 bases align to TRBD1. Germline CDR1 is SGHDN and CDR2 is FVKESK. The V and J ends lost 2 bases and 3 bases, in that order; junction bases with no gene match: 9. The CDR3 consists of 16 residues. CDR3 amino acids: CASSQMKAGGDYGYTF. The CDR3 DNA is TGTGCCAGCAGCCAAATGAAAGCAGGGGGGGACTATGGCTACACCTTC.

This chain links TRBV2 with TRBJ2-5, with D unresolved. Trimming stripped 5 bases from V and 4 bases from J, with 8 bases between. There are 12 residues in the CDR3. CDR1 SNHLY and CDR2 FYNNEI come from the germline V gene. CDR3 amino acids: CASSSLIETQYF. In DNA form, the CDR3 reads TGTGCCAGCAGTTCCCTTATAGAGACCCAGTACTTC. The complete variable domain, with remaining parts taken from reference TRBV2 and TRBJ2-5, reads EPEVTQTPSHQVTQMGQEVILRCVPISNHLYFYWYRQILGQKVEFLVSFYNNEISEKSEIFDDQFSVERPDGSNFTLKIRSTKLEDSAMYFCASSSLIETQYFGPGTRLLVL.

At least ten counts were recorded for this clonotype. The J gene is TRBJ2-1, the V gene TRBV28; 7 bases are shared with TRBD1. J was trimmed by 5 bases and V by 4 bases; bases with no gene match: 14. The CDR3 has 17 amino acids. The germline V gene encodes CDR1 MDHEN and CDR2 SYDVKM. CDR3 protein: CASSSYATGFFNNEQFF. DNA of the CDR3: TGTGCCAGCAGTTCGTATGCGACAGGGTTTTTCAACAATGAGCAGTTCTTC.

This clonotype was counted ten times or more. The J gene is TRBJ2-3, the V gene TRBV5-1; 10 bases align to TRBD1. The CDR3 totals 14 residues. V dropped 3 bases and J dropped 4; count of bases not matched to a gene: 2. Germline V CDR1 and CDR2: SGHRS, YFSETQ. The DNA of the CDR3 is TGCGCCAGCAGCTCGGACAGGGGGGCAGATACGCAGTATTTT. This encodes CASSSDRGADTQYF.

This clonotype occurred many times. The rearrangement uses TRBV20-1 and TRBJ2-1; 7 bases are shared with TRBD2. V dropped 6 bases and J dropped 6; count of bases not matched to a gene: 2. This CDR3 has 11 residues. The germline V gene encodes CDR1 DFQATT and CDR2 SNEGSKA (reference sequence). The CDR3 nucleotides are TGCAGTGCGCTAGCGGTCAATGAGCAGTTCTTC. Protein: CSALAVNEQFF.

CDR3 residues: CASSFVPGGDQPQHF. In DNA, the CDR3 is TGTGCCAGCAGTTTCGTCCCTGGGGGGGATCAGCCCCAGCATTTT. The chain links TRBV28 to TRBJ1-5, with D possibly being TRBD1 (5 bases). Germline V gene sequence: CDR1 MDHEN, CDR2 SYDVKM. The CDR3 is 15 amino acids. The V end lost 3 bases, the J end lost 5 bases, and 14 bases lay between the germline ends.

This clonotype was seen repeatedly, ten times or more. The rearrangement joins TRBV28 to TRBJ1-5, with D possibly being TRBD1 (5 bases). The CDR3 has 15 residues. The germline CDR1 and CDR2 sequences are MDHEN and SYDVKM. V lost 3 bases and J 3 bases, leaving 12 bases between the germline ends. For the CDR3, the DNA is TGTGCCAGCAGTTTTTCGGGGGGTTTCAATCAGCCCCAGCATTTT. Its translation is CASSFSGGFNQPQHF.

The gene calls are TRBV20-1 and TRBJ2-7; D not resolved. Looked up from germline, CDR1 is DFQATT and CDR2 is SNEGSKA (reference sequence). Deletions cut 1 base from V and 5 bases from J, with 12 bases between. This CDR3 has 13 residues. The CDR3 coding sequence is TGCAGTGCTAGAGGGCGGCTCCGGGACGAGCAGTACTTC. It yields the protein CSARGRLRDEQYF.

In this sample, this clonotype turned up a few times. The chain carries TRBV5-6 and TRBJ2-2, with TRBD1 matching over 12 bases. The CDR3 sequence is 15 residues long. V shed 4 bases, J shed 7 bases, and the junction held 5 bases outside the gene matches. Germline V CDR1 and CDR2: SGHDT, YYEEEE. The CDR3 loop is CASSRDRGLDGELFF. The CDR3 nucleotides are TGTGCCAGCAGCCGGGACAGGGGGCTTGACGGGGAGCTGTTTTTT.

This clonotype was picked up a small number of times. This chain links TRBV6-5 with TRBJ1-2; a possible D gene is TRBD1 (5 bases). V was clipped by 0 bases and J by 12 bases, with 8 bases between them. The CDR3 loop spans 11 amino acids. Germline loops: CDR1 MNHEY, CDR2 SVGAGI. The CDR3 loop reads CASSYSGDHTF. The DNA for the CDR3 is TGTGCCAGCAGTTACTCGGGGGACCACACCTTC.

With regard to this clonotype: This sequence may be a read error, since a much larger clone differs from it by one base. This chain connects TRBV20-1 to TRBJ2-2; D remains ambiguous. The CDR3 is 16 residues long. Germline CDR1 is DFQATT and CDR2 is SNEGSKA (reference sequence). CDR3 region: CSARDPTAQFTEELFF. CDR3 bases: TGCAGTGCTAGAGATCCCACGGCACAGTTCACCGAGGAGCTGTTTTTT.

This clonotype was seen at least ten times. The chain uses TRBV5-1 and TRBJ2-1; 12 nucleotides match TRBD1. The V segment lost 4 bases and the J segment 8 bases; nucleotides outside the gene matches: 10. CDR1 and CDR2 (germline): SGHRS, YFSETQ. The CDR3 runs 16 residues. The CDR3 reads CASSLSGQGARDEQFF. The DNA for the CDR3 is TGCGCCAGCAGCCTCTCGGGACAGGGGGCGCGGGATGAGCAGTTCTTC.

With regard to this clonotype: This clone may be a read error of a much larger clone one base away. The rearrangement links TRBV6-2 or TRBV6-3 to TRBJ1-5; TRBD1 matches 7 bases. Germline V CDR1 and CDR2: MNHEY, SVGEGT. The J segment lost 2 bases and the V segment lost 0 bases, leaving 4 bases of the junction unmatched. This CDR3 is 16 amino acids long. The CDR3 DNA follows: TGTGCCAGCAGTTACTCGAACAGGGGAGGCAATCAGCCCCAGCATTTT. Its translation is CASSYSNRGGNQPQHF.

The chain is built from TRBV4-1 and TRBJ1-1; 9 bases agree with TRBD1. V lost 3 bases to trimming and J lost 1 base; unmatched junction nucleotides: 3. The V gene's germline CDR1 is MGHRA and CDR2 YSYEKL. The CDR3 loop spans 15 amino acids. The CDR3 DNA reads as TGCGCCAGCAGCCACCGACAGGGGGGGAACACTGAAGCTTTCTTT. Amino acid sequence: CASSHRQGGNTEAFF.

This clonotype was seen more than once but under ten times. The V gene is TRBV13, the J gene TRBJ2-3; no clear D. The CDR3 has 12 residues. CDR1 is PRHDT, CDR2 FYEKMQ, per germline (reference sequence). V lost 8 bases to trimming and J lost 3 bases, with 9 bases between them. The DNA for the CDR3 is TGTGCCAGCGACGGCGGTACAGATACGCAGTATTTT. Protein: CASDGGTDTQYF.